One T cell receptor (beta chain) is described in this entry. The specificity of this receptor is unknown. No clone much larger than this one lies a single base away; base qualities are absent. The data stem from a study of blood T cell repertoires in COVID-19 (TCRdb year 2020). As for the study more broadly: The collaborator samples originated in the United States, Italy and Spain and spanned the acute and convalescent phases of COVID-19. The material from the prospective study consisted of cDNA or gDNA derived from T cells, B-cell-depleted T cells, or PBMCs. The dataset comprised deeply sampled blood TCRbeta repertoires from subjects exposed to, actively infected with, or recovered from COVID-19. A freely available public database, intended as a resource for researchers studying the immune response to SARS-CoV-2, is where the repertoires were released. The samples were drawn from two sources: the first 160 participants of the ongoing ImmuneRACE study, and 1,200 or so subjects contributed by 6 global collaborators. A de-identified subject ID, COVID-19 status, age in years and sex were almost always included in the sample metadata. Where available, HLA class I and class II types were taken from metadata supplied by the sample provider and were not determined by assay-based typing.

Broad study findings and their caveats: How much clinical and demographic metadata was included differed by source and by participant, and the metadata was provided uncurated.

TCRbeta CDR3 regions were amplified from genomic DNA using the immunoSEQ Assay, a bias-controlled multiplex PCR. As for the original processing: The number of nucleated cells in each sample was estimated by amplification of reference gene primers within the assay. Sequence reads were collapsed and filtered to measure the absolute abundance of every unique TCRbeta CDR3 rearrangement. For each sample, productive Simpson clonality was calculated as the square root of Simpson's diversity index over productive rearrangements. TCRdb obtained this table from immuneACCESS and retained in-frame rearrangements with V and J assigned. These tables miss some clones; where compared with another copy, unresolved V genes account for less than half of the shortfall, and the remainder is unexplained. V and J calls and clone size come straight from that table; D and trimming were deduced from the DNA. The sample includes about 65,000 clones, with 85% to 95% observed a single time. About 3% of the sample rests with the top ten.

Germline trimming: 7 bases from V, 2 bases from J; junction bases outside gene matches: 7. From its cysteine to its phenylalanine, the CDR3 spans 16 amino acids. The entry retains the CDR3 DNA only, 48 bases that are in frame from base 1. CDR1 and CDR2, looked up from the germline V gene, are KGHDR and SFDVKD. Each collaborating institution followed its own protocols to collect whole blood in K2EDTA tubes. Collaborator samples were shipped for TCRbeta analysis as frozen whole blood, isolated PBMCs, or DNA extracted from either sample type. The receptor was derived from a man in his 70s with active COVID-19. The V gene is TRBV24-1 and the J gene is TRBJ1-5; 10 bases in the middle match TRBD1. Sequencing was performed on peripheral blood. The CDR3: CATRPGDRGGNQPQHF. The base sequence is TGTGCCACCAGGCCGGGGGACAGGGGAGGCAATCAGCCCCAGCATTTT.